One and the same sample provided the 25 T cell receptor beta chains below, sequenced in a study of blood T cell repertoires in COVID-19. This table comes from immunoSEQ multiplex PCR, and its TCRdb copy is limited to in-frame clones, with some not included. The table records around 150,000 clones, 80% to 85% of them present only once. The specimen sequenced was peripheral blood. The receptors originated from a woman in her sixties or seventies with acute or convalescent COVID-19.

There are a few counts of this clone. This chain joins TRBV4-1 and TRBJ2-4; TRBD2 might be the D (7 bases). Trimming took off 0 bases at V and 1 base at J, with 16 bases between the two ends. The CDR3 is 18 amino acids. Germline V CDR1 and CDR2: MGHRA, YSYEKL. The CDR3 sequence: CASSQDWGGPGAKNIQYF. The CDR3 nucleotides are TGCGCCAGCAGCCAAGATTGGGGGGGGCCGGGGGCCAAAAACATTCAGTACTTC.

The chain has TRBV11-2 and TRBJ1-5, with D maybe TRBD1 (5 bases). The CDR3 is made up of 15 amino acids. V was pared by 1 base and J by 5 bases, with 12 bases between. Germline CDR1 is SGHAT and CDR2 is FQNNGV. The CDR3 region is CASSLAAGIDQPQHF. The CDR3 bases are TGTGCCAGCAGCTTAGCGGCAGGGATCGATCAGCCCCAGCATTTT.

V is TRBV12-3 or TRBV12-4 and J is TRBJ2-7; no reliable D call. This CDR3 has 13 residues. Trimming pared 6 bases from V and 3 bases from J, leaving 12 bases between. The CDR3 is CASRQSPYYEQYF. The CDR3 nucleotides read TGTGCCAGCAGACAGTCGCCCTACTACGAGCAGTACTTC.

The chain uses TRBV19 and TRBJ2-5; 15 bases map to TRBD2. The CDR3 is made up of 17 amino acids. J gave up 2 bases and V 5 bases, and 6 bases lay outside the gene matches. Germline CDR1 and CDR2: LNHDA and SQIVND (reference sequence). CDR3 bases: TGTGCCAGTAGTCGGAGGACTAGCGGGAGGGCTCAAGAGACCCAGTACTTC. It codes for CASSRRTSGRAQETQYF.

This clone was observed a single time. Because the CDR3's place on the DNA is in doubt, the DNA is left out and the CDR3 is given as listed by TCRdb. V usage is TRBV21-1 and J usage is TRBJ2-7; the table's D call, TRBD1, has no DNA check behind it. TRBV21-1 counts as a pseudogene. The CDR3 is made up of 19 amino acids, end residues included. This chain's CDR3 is CASRQVLRIWGQGSYEQYF.

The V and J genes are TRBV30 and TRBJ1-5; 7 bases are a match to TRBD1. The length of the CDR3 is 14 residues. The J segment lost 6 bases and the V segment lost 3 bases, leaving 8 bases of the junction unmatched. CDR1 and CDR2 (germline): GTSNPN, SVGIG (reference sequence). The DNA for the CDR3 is TGTGCCTGGAGGGACAGGCTTGGTCGTCAGCCCCAGCATTTT. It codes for CAWRDRLGRQPQHF.

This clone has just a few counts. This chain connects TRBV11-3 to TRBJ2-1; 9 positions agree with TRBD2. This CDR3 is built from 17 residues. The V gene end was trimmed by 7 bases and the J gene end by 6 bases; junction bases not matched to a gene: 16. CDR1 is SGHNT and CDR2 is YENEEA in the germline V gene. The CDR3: CASTFNRGTSRVNEQFF. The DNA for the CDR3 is TGTGCCAGCACCTTCAACCGGGGGACTAGCAGGGTCAATGAGCAGTTCTTC.

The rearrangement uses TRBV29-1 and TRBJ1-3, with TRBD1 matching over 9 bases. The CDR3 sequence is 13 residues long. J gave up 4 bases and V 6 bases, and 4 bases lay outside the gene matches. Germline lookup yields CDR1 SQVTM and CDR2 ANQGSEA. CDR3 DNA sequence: TGCAGCGTATGGGGACAGGGAGGAAACACCATATATTTT. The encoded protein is CSVWGQGGNTIYF.

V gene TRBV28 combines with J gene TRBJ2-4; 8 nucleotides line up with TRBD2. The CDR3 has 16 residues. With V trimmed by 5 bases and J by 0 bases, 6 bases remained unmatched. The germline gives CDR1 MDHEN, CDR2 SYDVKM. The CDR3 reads CASSNGRGLAKNIQYF. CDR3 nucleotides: TGTGCCAGCAGTAACGGGAGGGGCCTAGCCAAAAACATTCAGTACTTC.

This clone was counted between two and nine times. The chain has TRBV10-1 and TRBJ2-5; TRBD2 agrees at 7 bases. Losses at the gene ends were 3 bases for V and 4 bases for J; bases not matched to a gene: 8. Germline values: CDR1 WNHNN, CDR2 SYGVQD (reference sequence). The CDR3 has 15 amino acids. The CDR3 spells CASSETRGIGETQYF. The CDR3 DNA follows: TGCGCCAGCAGTGAAACGCGGGGGATTGGAGAGACCCAGTACTTC.

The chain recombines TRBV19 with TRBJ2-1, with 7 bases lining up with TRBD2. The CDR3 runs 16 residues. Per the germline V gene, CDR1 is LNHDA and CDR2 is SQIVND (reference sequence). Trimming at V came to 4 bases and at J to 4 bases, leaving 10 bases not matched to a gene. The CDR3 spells CASSTGPGGGYNEQFF. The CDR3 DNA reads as TGTGCCAGTAGTACGGGCCCTGGCGGGGGTTACAATGAGCAGTTCTTC.

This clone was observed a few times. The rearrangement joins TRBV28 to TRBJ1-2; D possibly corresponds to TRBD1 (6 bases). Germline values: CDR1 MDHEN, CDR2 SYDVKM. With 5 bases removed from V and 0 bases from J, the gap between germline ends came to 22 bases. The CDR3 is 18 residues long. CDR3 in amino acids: CASSQADALKGANYGYTF. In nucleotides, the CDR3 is TGTGCCAGCAGTCAGGCGGACGCTTTAAAGGGGGCTAACTATGGCTACACCTTC.

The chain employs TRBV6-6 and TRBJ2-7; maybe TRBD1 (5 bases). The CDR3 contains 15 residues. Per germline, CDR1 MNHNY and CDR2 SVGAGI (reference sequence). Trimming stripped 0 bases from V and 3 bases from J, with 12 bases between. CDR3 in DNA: TGTGCCAGCAGTTACTCCGGGCCAGGGCGCTACGAGCAGTACTTC. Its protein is CASSYSGPGRYEQYF.

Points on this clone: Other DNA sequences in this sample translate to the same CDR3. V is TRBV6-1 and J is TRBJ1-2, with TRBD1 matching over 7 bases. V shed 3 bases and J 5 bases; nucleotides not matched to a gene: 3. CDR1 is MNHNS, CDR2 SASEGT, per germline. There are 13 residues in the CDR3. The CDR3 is CASSETGRYGYTF. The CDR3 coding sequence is TGTGCCAGCAGTGAGACAGGGAGGTATGGCTACACCTTC.

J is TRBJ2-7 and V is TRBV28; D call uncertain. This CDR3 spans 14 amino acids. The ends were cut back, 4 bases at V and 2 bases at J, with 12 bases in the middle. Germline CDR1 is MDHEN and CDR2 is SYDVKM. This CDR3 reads CASSYRVWTYEQYF. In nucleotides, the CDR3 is TGTGCCAGCAGTTATCGGGTCTGGACCTACGAGCAGTACTTC.

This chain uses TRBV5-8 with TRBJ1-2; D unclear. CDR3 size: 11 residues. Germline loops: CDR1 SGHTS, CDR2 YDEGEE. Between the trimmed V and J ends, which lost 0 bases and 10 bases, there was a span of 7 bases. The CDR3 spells CASSLGASYTF. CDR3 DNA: TGTGCCAGCAGCTTGGGAGCCTCCTACACCTTC.

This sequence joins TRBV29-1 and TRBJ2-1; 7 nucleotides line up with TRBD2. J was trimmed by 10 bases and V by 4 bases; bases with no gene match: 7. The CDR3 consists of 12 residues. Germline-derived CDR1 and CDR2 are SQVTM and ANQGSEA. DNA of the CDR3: TGCAGCGTTGGAGACCCGCGGGGGGAGCAGTTCTTC. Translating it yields CSVGDPRGEQFF.

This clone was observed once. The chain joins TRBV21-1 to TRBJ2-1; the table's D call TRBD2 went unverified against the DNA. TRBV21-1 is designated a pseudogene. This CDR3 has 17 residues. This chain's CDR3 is CASSKPPGSGLYNEQFF. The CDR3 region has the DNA TGTGCCAGCAGCAAACCCCCCGGGAGCGGCCTTTACAATGAGCAGTTCTTC.

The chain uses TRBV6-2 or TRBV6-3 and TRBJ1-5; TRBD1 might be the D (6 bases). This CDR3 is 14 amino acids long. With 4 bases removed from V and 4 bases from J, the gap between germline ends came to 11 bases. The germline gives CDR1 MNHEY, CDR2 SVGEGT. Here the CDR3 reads CASSSQGRNQPQHF. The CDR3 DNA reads TGTGCCAGCAGTTCACAGGGCCGGAATCAGCCCCAGCATTTT.

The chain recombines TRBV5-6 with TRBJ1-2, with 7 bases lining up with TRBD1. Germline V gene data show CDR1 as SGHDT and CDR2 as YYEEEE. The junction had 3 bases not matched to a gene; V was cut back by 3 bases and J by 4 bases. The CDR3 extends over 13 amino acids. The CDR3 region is CASSSRTGYGYTF. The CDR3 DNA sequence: TGTGCCAGCAGCTCCCGGACAGGCTATGGCTACACCTTC.

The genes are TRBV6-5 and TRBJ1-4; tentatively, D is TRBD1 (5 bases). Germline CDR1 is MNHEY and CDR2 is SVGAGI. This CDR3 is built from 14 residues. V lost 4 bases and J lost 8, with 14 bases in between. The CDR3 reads CASSSGGGREKLFF. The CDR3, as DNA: TGTGCCAGCAGTTCGGGGGGGGGTAGGGAAAAACTGTTTTTT.

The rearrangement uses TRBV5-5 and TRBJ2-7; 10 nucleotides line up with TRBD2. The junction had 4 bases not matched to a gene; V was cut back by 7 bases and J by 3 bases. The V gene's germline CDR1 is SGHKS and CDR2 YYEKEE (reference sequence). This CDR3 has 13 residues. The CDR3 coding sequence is TGTGCCAGCCGCGGACTAGCGGACTACGAGCAGTACTTC. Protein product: CASRGLADYEQYF.

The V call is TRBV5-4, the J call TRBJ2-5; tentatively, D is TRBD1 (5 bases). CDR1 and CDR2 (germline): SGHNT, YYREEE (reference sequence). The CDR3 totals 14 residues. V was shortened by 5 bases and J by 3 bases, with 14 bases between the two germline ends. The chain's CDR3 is CASRDSTDEETQYF. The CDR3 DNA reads TGTGCCAGCAGAGACTCGACAGATGAAGAGACCCAGTACTTC.

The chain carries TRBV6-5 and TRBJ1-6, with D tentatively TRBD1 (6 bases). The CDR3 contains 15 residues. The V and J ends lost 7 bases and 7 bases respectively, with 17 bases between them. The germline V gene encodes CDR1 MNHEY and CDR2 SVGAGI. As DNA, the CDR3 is TGTGCCAGCACCATAACGTACCAGGGGAATTCACCCCTCCACTTT. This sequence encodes CASTITYQGNSPLHF.

Here the CDR3 DNA reads TGTGCCTGGAGTGTACTTGCCACGGGACTAGCTACCGGGACCCAGTACTTC. Amino acid sequence: CAWSVLATGLATGTQYF. This chain uses TRBV30 with TRBJ2-5; 9 nucleotides align to TRBD2. Germline CDR1 and CDR2: GTSNPN and SVGIG (reference sequence). The CDR3 loop spans 17 amino acids. V gave up 0 bases and J gave up 7 bases; unmatched junction bases: 15.